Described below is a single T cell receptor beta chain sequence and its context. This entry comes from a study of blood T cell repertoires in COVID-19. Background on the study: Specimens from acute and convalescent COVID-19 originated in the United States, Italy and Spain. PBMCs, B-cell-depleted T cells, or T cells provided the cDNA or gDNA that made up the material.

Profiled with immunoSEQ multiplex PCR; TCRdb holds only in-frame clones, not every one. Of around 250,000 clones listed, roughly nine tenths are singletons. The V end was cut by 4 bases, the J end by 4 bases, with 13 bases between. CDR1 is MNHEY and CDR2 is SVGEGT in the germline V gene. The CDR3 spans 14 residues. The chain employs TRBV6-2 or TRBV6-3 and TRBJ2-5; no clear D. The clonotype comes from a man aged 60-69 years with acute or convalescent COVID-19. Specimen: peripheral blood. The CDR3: CASSSQDLGETQYF. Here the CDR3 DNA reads TGTGCCAGCAGTTCTCAGGATCTGGGAGAGACCCAGTACTTC.